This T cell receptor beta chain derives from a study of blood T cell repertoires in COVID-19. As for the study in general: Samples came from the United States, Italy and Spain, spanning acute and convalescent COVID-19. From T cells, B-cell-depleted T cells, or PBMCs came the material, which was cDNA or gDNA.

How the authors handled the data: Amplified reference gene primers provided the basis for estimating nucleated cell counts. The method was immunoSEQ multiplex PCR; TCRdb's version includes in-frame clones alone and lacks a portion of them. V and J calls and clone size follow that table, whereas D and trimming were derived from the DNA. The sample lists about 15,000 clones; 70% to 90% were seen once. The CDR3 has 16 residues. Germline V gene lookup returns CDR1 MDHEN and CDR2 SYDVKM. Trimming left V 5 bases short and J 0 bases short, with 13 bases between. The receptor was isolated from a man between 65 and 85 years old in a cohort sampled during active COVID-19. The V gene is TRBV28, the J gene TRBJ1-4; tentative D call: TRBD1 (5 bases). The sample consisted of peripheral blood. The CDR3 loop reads CASSTRDLTTNEKLFF. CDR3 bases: TGTGCCAGCAGTACCAGGGATTTAACAACTAATGAAAAACTGTTTTTT.